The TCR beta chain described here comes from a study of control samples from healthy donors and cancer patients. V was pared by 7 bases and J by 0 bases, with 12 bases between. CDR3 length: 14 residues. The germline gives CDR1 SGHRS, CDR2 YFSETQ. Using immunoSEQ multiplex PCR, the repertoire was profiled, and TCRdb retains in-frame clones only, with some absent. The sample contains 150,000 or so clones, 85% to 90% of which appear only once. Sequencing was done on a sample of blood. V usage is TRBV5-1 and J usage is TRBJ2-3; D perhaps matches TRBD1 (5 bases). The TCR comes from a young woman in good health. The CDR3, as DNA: TGCGCCAGCCGACAGACCTCTAGCACAGATACGCAGTATTTT. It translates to CASRQTSSTDTQYF.